Sequencing of this T cell receptor beta chain was carried out in a study of blood T cell repertoires in COVID-19. Study details: COVID-19 samples, acute and convalescent, were from the United States, Italy and Spain. The analysed material was cDNA or gDNA that came from T cells, B-cell-depleted T cells, or PBMCs.

Trimming took 3 bases from V and 5 from J; bases not matched to a gene: 9. Germline lookup yields CDR1 WNHNN and CDR2 SYGVQD (reference sequence). The CDR3 loop spans 15 amino acids. In the original workflow: From reference gene primer amplification, estimates of nucleated cell counts were derived. This table comes from immunoSEQ multiplex PCR, and its TCRdb copy is limited to in-frame clones, with some not included. For V, J and clone size, that table is used; D and trimming come from the DNA. The repertoire includes some 89,000 clones, 75% to 95% of them detected once, and less than 2% sits in the top ten.

This receptor was obtained from a man aged 60 to 69 with acute or convalescent COVID-19. This chain connects TRBV10-1 to TRBJ1-1; 7 positions match TRBD1. Sequencing was done on a sample of peripheral blood. For the CDR3, the DNA is TGCGCCAGCAGTGAAGGACAGGCCAGGGGGACTGAAGCTTTCTTT. Translated, it gives CASSEGQARGTEAFF.